Below, 17 T cell receptor beta chains from the same sample are listed, as sequenced in a study of CD8 T cells in Susac syndrome. With random hexamers, reverse transcription was performed on roughly 0.5 to 1 ug of RNA. TCRdb processed the immunoSEQ multiplex PCR reads anew with MiXCR; each CDR3 protein has one entry. The sample gives 100,000 to 150,000 distinct CDR3 sequences, 80% to 95% of which show up once; roughly 0.3% is in the top ten. The sequenced sample consisted of CD8+ T cells from PBMCs. The source is a human donor with multiple sclerosis.

The chain couples TRBV4-1 to TRBJ1-3; no clear D. V lost 5 bases and J lost 0, with 17 bases in between. Germline V lookup: CDR1 MGHRA, CDR2 YSYEKL. The CDR3 has 17 residues. CDR3 nucleotides: TGCGCCAGCAGCTTACGACATCTGCAGACCTCTGGAAACACCATATATTTT. Translating it yields CASSLRHLQTSGNTIYF.

The V and J genes are TRBV29-1 and TRBJ2-7, with 12 positions matching TRBD2. The V segment lost 5 bases and the J segment 0 bases; nucleotides outside the gene matches: 2. Germline V gene lookup returns CDR1 SQVTM and CDR2 ANQGSEA. CDR3 length: 14 residues. CDR3 region: CSVRLAGVSYEQYF. The DNA of the CDR3 is TGCAGCGTTCGACTAGCGGGGGTCTCCTACGAGCAGTACTTC.

CDR3 in amino acids: CASSLAQGTTGEQFF. CDR3 DNA: TGCGCCAGCAGCTTGGCTCAGGGGACGACCGGTGAGCAGTTCTTC. This chain links TRBV5-1 with TRBJ2-1; tentatively, D is TRBD1 (6 bases). The germline V and J ends were trimmed by 0 bases and 9 bases, with 16 bases remaining between them. The germline V gene encodes CDR1 SGHRS and CDR2 YFSETQ. The CDR3 consists of 15 residues.

The rearrangement links TRBV5-1 to TRBJ2-5, with 8 bases lining up with TRBD2. Germline trimming cut 4 bases from V and 3 bases from J; bases unmatched to any gene: 11. Per germline, CDR1 SGHRS and CDR2 YFSETQ. This CDR3 comprises 16 residues. For the CDR3, the DNA is TGCGCCAGCAGCGAGGGAGCCGGGGGGGCGGAAGAGACCCAGTACTTC. This sequence encodes CASSEGAGGAEETQYF.

The chain combines TRBV4-1 with TRBJ1-2; D unclear. The CDR3 has 16 amino acids. V dropped 0 bases and J dropped 6 bases, with 17 bases sitting between them. The germline V gene has CDR1 MGHRA and CDR2 YSYEKL. The CDR3 region has the DNA TGCGCCAGCAGCCAAGATTTGGGAATCCCCCCCCATGGCTACACCTTC. As protein: CASSQDLGIPPHGYTF.

This rearrangement joins TRBV4-1 to TRBJ1-1; D is uncertain. In germline, CDR1 is MGHRA, CDR2 YSYEKL. The length of the CDR3 is 15 residues. Trimming left V 0 bases short and J 2 bases short, with 10 bases between. In DNA form, the CDR3 reads TGCGCCAGCAGCCAAGACAAACAGATTAACACTGAAGCTTTCTTT. Its protein product is CASSQDKQINTEAFF.

J is TRBJ2-7 and V is TRBV12-3 or TRBV12-4, with 8 bases that match TRBD1. The ends lost 6 bases at V and 5 bases at J; junction bases unmatched: 6. The CDR3 runs to 13 residues. CDR3: CASSSDRANEQYV. As DNA, the CDR3 is TGTGCCAGCAGCTCGGACAGGGCCAACGAGCAGTACGTC.

The CDR3 spells CATSREFSGTDTQYF. The DNA for the CDR3 is TGTGCCACCAGCAGAGAATTTAGCGGCACAGATACGCAGTATTTT. V and J are TRBV15 and TRBJ2-3; D may be TRBD2 (5 bases). V was shortened by 0 bases and J by 1 base, with 8 bases between the two germline ends. This CDR3 spans 15 amino acids. In germline, CDR1 is LNHNV, CDR2 YYDKDF (reference sequence). Supplemented by reference TRBV15 and TRBJ2-3, the full variable domain reads DAMVIQNPRYQVTQFGKPVTLSCSQTLNHNVMYWYQQKSSQAPKLLFHYYDKDFNNEADTPDNFQSRRPNTSFCFLDIRSPGLGDTAMYLCATSREFSGTDTQYFGPGTRLTVL.

This clonotype has just one count. This rearrangement joins TRBV6-5 to TRBJ1-5; no definite D call. This CDR3 comprises 13 residues. With 5 bases removed from V and 4 bases from J, the gap between germline ends came to 9 bases. Germline V gene lookup returns CDR1 MNHEY and CDR2 SVGAGI. The CDR3 sequence: CASSRGGNQPQHF. CDR3 DNA sequence: TGTGCCAGCAGTCGGGGAGGTAATCAGCCCCAGCATTTT.

The chain is built from TRBV7-9 and TRBJ1-2, with TRBD1 matching over 7 bases. V lost 5 bases to trimming and J lost 0 bases; unmatched junction nucleotides: 6. Germline loops: CDR1 SEHNR, CDR2 FQNEAQ (reference sequence). The CDR3 has 15 residues. CDR3 nucleotide sequence: TGTGCCAGCAGCAACGCCAGGGGGACTAACTATGGCTACACCTTC. Its protein product is CASSNARGTNYGYTF.

The V call is TRBV4-1, the J call TRBJ2-7; D might be TRBD1 or TRBD2, each matching 5 bases. Germline CDR1 reads MGHRA; CDR2 reads YSYEKL. The CDR3 sequence is 15 residues long. V lost 0 bases to trimming and J lost 1 base, with 10 bases between them. The CDR3 sequence: CASSQDGGWSYEQYV. DNA of the CDR3: TGCGCCAGCAGCCAAGATGGGGGTTGGTCCTACGAGCAGTACGTC.

This clonotype was seen once. The chain has TRBV6-5 and TRBJ1-5; 7 positions agree with TRBD1. After removal of 9 bases from V and 3 bases from J, the junction contained 5 bases not matched to a gene. There are 13 residues in the CDR3. Germline V gene sequence: CDR1 MNHEY, CDR2 SVGAGI. The CDR3 DNA sequence: TGTGCCAGTAGGACAGGCAACAATCAGCCCCAGCATTTT. As protein: CASRTGNNQPQHF.

The genes are TRBV16 and TRBJ1-2, with 8 bases aligning to TRBD1. The CDR3 length is 13 residues. J lost 7 bases, V lost 5 bases, and 6 bases had no gene match. The germline V gene has CDR1 KGHSY and CDR2 FQNENV. The CDR3 spells CASSAGGRSGYTF. The CDR3 bases are TGTGCCAGCAGCGCAGGGGGCCGGAGTGGCTACACCTTC.

J is TRBJ2-1 and V is TRBV7-9; no clear D gene. The CDR3 covers 16 residues. Germline lookup yields CDR1 SEHNR and CDR2 FQNEAQ (reference sequence). The germline V and J ends were trimmed by 0 bases and 0 bases, with 9 bases remaining between them. In DNA, the CDR3 is TGTGCCAGCAGCTTAGCGCCAGACGGCTCCTACAATGAGCAGTTCTTC. Its protein product is CASSLAPDGSYNEQFF.

V usage is TRBV29-1 and J usage is TRBJ1-4; D uncertain. Germline CDR1 and CDR2: SQVTM and ANQGSEA. V was shortened by 4 bases and J by 1 base, with 7 bases between the two germline ends. There are 13 residues in the CDR3. The DNA for the CDR3 is TGCAGCGTTGTAGGAGAAACTAATGAAAAACTGTTTTTT. Its protein is CSVVGETNEKLFF.

The chain combines TRBV7-8 with TRBJ2-3; 7 bases match TRBD2. CDR1 and CDR2 from the germline V gene are SGHVS and FQNEAQ. The V and J ends lost 2 bases and 3 bases, in that order; junction bases with no gene match: 11. The CDR3 loop spans 17 amino acids. CDR3 nucleotide sequence: TGTGCCAGCAGCTTAAGATCGGCGGGAGTTTTGACAGATACGCAGTATTTT. It specifies CASSLRSAGVLTDTQYF.

The chain combines TRBV24-1 with TRBJ2-1; D is undetermined. This CDR3 region has 9 residues. Germline V gene lookup returns CDR1 KGHDR and CDR2 SFDVKD. The ends were cut back, 9 bases at V and 6 bases at J, with 2 bases in the middle. The CDR3 is CATLNEQFF. For the CDR3, the DNA is TGTGCCACCCTCAATGAGCAGTTCTTC.